Sequencing of this T cell receptor beta chain was carried out in a study of cytomegalovirus exposure and HLA in healthy donors. Vbeta (60) and Jbeta (13) primers were used in the PCR. TCRdb keeps only in-frame clones here, not all; method: immunoSEQ multiplex PCR. The table includes some 100,000 clones, 70% to 85% detected once. There are a few counts of this clone. Its matching antigen is unknown. Study-wide results and caveats: CMV serostatus was the sole immune exposure information available.

Trimming took off 4 bases at V and 2 bases at J, with 16 bases between the two ends. The CDR3 spans 15 residues. The V gene's germline CDR1 is SGHRS and CDR2 YFSETQ. The sequencing input was PBMCs. The rearrangement uses TRBV5-1 and TRBJ2-7; D unresolved. This clonotype originated in a man aged 35-49 years in good health and CMV-seropositive. The chain's CDR3 is CASSPSGSQTYEQYF. As DNA, the CDR3 is TGCGCCAGCAGCCCCAGTGGCTCCCAGACCTACGAGCAGTACTTC. Full variable domain (missing parts from reference TRBV5-1 and TRBJ2-7): KAGVTQTPRYLIKTRGQQVTLSCSPISGHRSVSWYQQTPGQGLQFLFEYFSETQRNKGNFPGRFSGRQFSNSRSEMNVSTLELGDSALYLCASSPSGSQTYEQYFGPGTRLTVT.